These 3 T cell receptor beta chains share one sample of origin, sequenced in a study of cytomegalovirus exposure and HLA in healthy donors. The PCR employed 60 Vbeta primers together with 13 Jbeta primers. This table comes from immunoSEQ multiplex PCR, and its TCRdb copy is limited to in-frame clones, with some not included. Of over 120,000 clones listed, roughly four fifths were seen once; the top ten hold around 7%. The sequencing input was PBMCs. These receptors came from a man under 40 in good health and CMV-seronegative.

This clone was picked up a small number of times. The V and J genes are TRBV28 and TRBJ1-2; 10 bases map to TRBD1. This CDR3 is built from 14 residues. CDR1 is MDHEN and CDR2 is SYDVKM in the germline V gene. J was trimmed by 7 bases and V by 4 bases; bases with no gene match: 6. The CDR3 protein is CASSSETGGIGYTF. DNA of the CDR3: TGTGCCAGCAGTTCCGAGACAGGGGGCATTGGCTACACCTTC.

This rearrangement joins TRBV19 to TRBJ1-1; 8 bases fit TRBD1. J lost 3 bases, V lost 5 bases, and 2 bases had no gene match. The CDR3 loop spans 13 amino acids. Germline V CDR1 and CDR2: LNHDA, SQIVND (reference sequence). Here the CDR3 reads CASSYRGDTEAFF. The CDR3 DNA is TGTGCCAGTAGTTACAGGGGGGACACTGAAGCTTTCTTT.

The sample holds a few counts of this clone. J is TRBJ2-2 and V is TRBV9; 7 nucleotides line up with TRBD2. CDR1 SGDLS and CDR2 YYNGEE come from the germline V gene. The ends lost 1 base at V and 3 bases at J; junction bases unmatched: 3. This CDR3 comprises 15 residues. In nucleotides, the CDR3 is TGTGCCAGCAGCGTATGGGGGGGACACACCGGGGAGCTGTTTTTT. Amino acid sequence: CASSVWGGHTGELFF.